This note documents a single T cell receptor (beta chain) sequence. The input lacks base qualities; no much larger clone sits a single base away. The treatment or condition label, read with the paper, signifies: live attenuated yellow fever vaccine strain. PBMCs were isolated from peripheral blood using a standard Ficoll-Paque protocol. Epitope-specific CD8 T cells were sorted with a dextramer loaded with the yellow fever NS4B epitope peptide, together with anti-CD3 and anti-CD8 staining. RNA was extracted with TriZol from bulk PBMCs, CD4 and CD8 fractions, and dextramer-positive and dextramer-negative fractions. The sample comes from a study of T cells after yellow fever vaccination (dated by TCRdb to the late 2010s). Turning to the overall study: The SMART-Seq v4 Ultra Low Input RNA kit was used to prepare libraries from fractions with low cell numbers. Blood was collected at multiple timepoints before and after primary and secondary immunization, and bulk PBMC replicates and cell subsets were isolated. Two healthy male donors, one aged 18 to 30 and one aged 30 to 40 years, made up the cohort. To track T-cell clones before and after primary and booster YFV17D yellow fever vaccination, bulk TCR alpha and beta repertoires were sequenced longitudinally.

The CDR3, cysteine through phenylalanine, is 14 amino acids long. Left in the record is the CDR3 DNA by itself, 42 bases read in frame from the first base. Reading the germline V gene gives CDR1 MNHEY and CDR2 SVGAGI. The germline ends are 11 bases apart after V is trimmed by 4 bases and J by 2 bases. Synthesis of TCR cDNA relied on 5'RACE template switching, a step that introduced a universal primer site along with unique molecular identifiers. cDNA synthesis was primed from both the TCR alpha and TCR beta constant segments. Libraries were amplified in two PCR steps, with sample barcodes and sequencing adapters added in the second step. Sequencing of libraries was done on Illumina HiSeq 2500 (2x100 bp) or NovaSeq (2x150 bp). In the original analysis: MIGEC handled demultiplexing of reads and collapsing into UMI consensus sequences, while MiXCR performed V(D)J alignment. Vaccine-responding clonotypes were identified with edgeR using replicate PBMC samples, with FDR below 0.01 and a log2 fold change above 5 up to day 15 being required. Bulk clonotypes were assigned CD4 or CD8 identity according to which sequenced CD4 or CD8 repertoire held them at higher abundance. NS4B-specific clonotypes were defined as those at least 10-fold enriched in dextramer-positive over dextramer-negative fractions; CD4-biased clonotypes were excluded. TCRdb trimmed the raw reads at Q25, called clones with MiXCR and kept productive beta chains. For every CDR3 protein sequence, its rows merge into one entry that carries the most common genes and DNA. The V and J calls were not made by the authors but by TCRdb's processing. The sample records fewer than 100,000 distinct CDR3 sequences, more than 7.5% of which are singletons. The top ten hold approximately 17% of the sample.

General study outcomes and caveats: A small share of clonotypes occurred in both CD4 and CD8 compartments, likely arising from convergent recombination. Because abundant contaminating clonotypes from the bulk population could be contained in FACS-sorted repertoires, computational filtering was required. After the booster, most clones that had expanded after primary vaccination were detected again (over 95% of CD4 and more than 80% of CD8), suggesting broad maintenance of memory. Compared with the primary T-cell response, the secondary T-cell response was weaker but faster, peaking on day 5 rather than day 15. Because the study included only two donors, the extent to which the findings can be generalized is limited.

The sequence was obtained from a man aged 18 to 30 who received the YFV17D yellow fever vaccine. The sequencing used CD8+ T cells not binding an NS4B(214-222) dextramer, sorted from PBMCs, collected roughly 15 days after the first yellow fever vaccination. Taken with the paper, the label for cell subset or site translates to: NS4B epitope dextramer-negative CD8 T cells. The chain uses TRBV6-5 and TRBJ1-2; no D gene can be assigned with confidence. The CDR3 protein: CASSFGPENYGYTF. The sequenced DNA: TGTGCCAGCAGTTTTGGTCCAGAAAACTATGGCTACACCTTC.